A selection of T cell receptor beta chains follows, all from one sample in a study of blood T cells in healthy people across ages. MiXCR was run by TCRdb on the 5' RACE reads, yielding one entry per CDR3 protein. The top ten hold around 24% of the sample, which has fewer than 750,000 distinct CDR3 sequences, more than 45% seen once. The sample was blood. These receptors were obtained from an elderly man in good health. CDR3s include the opening cysteine and the closing phenylalanine or tryptophan. Fields, in order: clone size, J gene, D gene, V gene, CDR3 protein, CDR3 DNA. The D gene is left open where the match is weak. Part of the rows lack a size; the others show once, few, many or a class for expanded clones.

few,TRBJ2-2,TRBD1,TRBV6-5,CASRGTGDSTGELFF,TGTGCCAGCAGGGGGACAGGGGATAGCACCGGGGAGCTGTTTTTT
-,TRBJ2-4,TRBD1,TRBV7-2,CASSIPSGTGTIQYF,TGTGCCAGCAGCATTCCGTCCGGGACAGGGACCATTCAGTACTTC
-,TRBJ2-5,TRBD1,TRBV28,CASSLITRGPLRTQYF,TGTGCCAGCAGTTTAATAACCAGGGGGCCCTTACGGACCCAGTACTTC
-,TRBJ2-1,-,TRBV20-1,CSASHYNEQFF,TGCAGTGCGTCTCACTACAATGAGCAGTTCTTC
-,TRBJ2-3,TRBD2,TRBV27,CASSWRLASETQYF,TGTGCCAGCAGTTGGAGACTAGCGTCAGAGACGCAGTATTTT
few,TRBJ2-1,TRBD1,TRBV4-1,CAIPPGGYEQFF,TGCGCCATCCCACCAGGGGGTTATGAGCAGTTCTTC
few,TRBJ2-3,-,TRBV29-1,CSVRGGYLRTDTQYF,TGCAGCGTTAGGGGGGGCTACCTTCGCACAGATACGCAGTATTTT
-,TRBJ2-7,-,TRBV20-1,CSARDPTRLDEQYF,TGCAGTGCTAGAGATCCCACCAGGTTGGACGAGCAGTACTTC
few,TRBJ2-1,TRBD2,TRBV27,CASRGLAGVHNEQFF,TGTGCCAGCAGGGGACTAGCGGGAGTACACAATGAGCAGTTCTTC
few,TRBJ2-2,TRBD2,TRBV3-1,CASSPRTSGKRTGELFF,TGTGCCAGCAGCCCTAGGACTAGCGGCAAGAGGACCGGGGAGCTGTTTTTT
-,TRBJ1-4,-,TRBV4-2,CASSQDLRQGNKLFF,TGTGCCAGCAGCCAAGATCTACGGCAGGGAAACAAACTGTTTTTT
once,TRBJ2-5,TRBD1,TRBV2,CASRRTGAYQETQYF,TGTGCCAGCAGACGGACAGGGGCGTACCAAGAGACCCAGTACTTC
once,TRBJ1-5,TRBD1,TRBV10-3,CAISAGRGGQPQHF,TGTGCCATCAGTGCCGGCAGGGGGGGTCAGCCCCAGCATTTT
-,TRBJ2-2,-,TRBV20-1,CSARWAAGAGELFF,TGCAGTGCTAGGTGGGCAGCGGGCGCCGGGGAGCTGTTTTTT
-,TRBJ2-1,TRBD2,TRBV7-9,CASSRTSGMSSYNEQFF,TGTGCCAGCAGCCGGACTAGCGGGATGAGCTCCTACAATGAGCAGTTCTTC
many,TRBJ2-1,-,TRBV9,CASSGTGNEQFF,TGTGCCAGCAGCGGAACGGGCAATGAGCAGTTCTTC
-,TRBJ2-1,TRBD2,TRBV7-9,CASSLRRTSEYNEQFF,TGTGCCAGCAGCTTGAGGCGGACTAGCGAATACAATGAGCAGTTCTTC
-,TRBJ1-2,-,TRBV6-2/TRBV6-3,CASSYSTVPYGYTF,TGTGCCAGCAGTTACTCGACAGTGCCCTATGGCTACACCTTC
few,TRBJ1-5,TRBD1,TRBV2,CASRALDRGNQPQHF,TGTGCCAGCAGAGCTCTGGACAGGGGAAATCAGCCCCAGCATTTT
-,TRBJ2-3,TRBD2,TRBV14,CASSQGTSGLTDTQYF,TGTGCCAGCAGCCAAGGGACTAGCGGCCTCACAGATACGCAGTATTTT
-,TRBJ2-5,-,TRBV6-2/TRBV6-3,CASLDPGLQETQYF,TGTGCCAGCCTCGATCCGGGATTGCAAGAGACCCAGTACTTC
few,TRBJ2-3,-,TRBV7-3,CASSRGGRTDTQYF,TGTGCCAGCAGCCGAGGGGGACGGACAGATACGCAGTATTTT
-,TRBJ2-5,TRBD1,TRBV24-1,CATSPDRAETQYF,TGTGCCACCAGCCCGGACAGGGCGGAGACCCAGTACTTC
few,TRBJ2-1,TRBD2,TRBV7-2,CASSFSSAGGYNEQFF,TGTGCCAGCAGCTTTAGTTCGGCGGGGGGGTACAATGAGCAGTTCTTC
many,TRBJ1-1,TRBD1,TRBV6-5,CASSQDRGPSEAFF,TGTGCCAGCAGCCAGGACAGGGGTCCAAGTGAGGCTTTCTTT
few,TRBJ2-3,-,TRBV20-1,CSARSLRELYTQYF,TGCAGTGCTAGATCTTTACGGGAGTTATATACGCAGTATTTT
-,TRBJ2-3,TRBD1,TRBV7-2,CASSYQTGEDTQYF,TGTGCCAGCAGCTACCAAACAGGGGAAGATACGCAGTATTTT
few,TRBJ1-5,-,TRBV30,CAWSVGVAGQPQHF,TGTGCCTGGAGTGTAGGTGTTGCGGGTCAGCCCCAGCATTTT
-,TRBJ2-7,TRBD2,TRBV29-1,CSVDGLAGGYEQYF,TGCAGCGTTGATGGCCTAGCGGGCGGCTACGAGCAGTACTTC
many,TRBJ2-1,-,TRBV20-1,CSAGLGGRNEQFF,TGCAGTGCTGGCCTGGGGGGACGGAATGAGCAGTTCTTC
few,TRBJ2-5,-,TRBV29-1,CSVVGPAETQYF,TGCAGCGTTGTGGGACCGGCGGAGACCCAGTACTTC
-,TRBJ2-7,-,TRBV7-2,CANSLWWHTTGSYEQYF,TGTGCCAACAGCTTATGGTGGCATACAACGGGTTCCTACGAGCAGTACTTC
-,TRBJ2-2,-,TRBV11-2,CASSLYRESTGELFF,TGTGCCAGCAGCTTATACAGGGAGAGCACCGGGGAGCTGTTTTTT
few,TRBJ1-4,-,TRBV10-3,CATTPGRGEKLFF,TGTGCCACCACCCCAGGGAGGGGTGAAAAACTGTTTTTT
few,TRBJ2-3,TRBD1,TRBV5-1,CASSPEGQGIDTQYF,TGCGCCAGCAGCCCGGAGGGACAGGGAATAGATACGCAGTATTTT